This T cell receptor (beta chain) was sequenced in a study of Graves' ophthalmopathy and Graves' hyperthyroidism. The count of this clonotype is one. Its antigen is unidentified. A junction boundary mismatches the germline segment, possibly from a read error. General study findings and limits: Ophthalmopathy cases were distinguished from stable hyperthyroidism by a 13-signature model, reaching approximately 87% sensitivity and 70% to 84% specificity. The model reached 70% to 71% sensitivity and about 72% specificity for predicting ophthalmopathy progression.

Looked up from germline, CDR1 is SEHNR and CDR2 is FQNEAQ (reference sequence). The CDR3 covers 11 residues. Amplified TCR beta CDR3 regions were obtained using RNA transcripts as template. Amplification began with first-round RT-PCR using HTBI primers, then second-round multiplex PCR was performed. A single record per CDR3 protein comes from TCRdb applying MiXCR to the multiplex PCR reads. Here the sample spans roughly 1.1 million distinct CDR3 sequences, 35% to 45% being singletons. The source is an adult man with Graves' hyperthyroidism. The V gene is TRBV7-9, the J gene TRBJ1-2; D ambiguous. The sample consisted of peripheral blood or thyroid tissue (not recorded which). Here the CDR3 reads CAGSLVHGYTF. In nucleotides, the CDR3 is TGTGCCGGCAGCTTAGTTCATGGCTACACCTTC.